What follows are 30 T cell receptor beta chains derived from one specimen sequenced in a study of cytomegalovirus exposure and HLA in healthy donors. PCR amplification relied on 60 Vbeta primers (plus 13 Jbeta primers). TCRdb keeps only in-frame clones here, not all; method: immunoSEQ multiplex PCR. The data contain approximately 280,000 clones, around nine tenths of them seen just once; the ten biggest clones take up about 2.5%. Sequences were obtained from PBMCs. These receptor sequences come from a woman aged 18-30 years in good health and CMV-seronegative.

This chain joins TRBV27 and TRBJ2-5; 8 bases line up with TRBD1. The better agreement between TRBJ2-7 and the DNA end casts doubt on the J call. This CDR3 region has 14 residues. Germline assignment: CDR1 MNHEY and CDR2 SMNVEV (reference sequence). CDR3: CASSLSYRGNEQYF. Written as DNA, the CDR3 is TGTGCCAGCAGTTTATCATACAGGGGGAACGAGCAGTACTTC.

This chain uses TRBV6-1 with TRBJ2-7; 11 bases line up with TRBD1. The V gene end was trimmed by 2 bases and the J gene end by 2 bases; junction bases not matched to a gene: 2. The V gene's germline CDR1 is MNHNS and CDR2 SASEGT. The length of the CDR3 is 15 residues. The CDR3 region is CASSEWGQGAYEQYF. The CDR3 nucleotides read TGTGCCAGCAGTGAATGGGGACAGGGGGCCTACGAGCAGTACTTC.

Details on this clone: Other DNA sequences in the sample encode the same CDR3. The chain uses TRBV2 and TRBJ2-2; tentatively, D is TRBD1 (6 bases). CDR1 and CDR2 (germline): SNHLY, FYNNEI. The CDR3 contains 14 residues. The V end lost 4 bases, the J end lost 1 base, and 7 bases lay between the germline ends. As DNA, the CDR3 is TGTGCCAGCAGTGGAGGGGGGAACACCGGGGAGCTGTTTTTT. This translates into CASSGGGNTGELFF.

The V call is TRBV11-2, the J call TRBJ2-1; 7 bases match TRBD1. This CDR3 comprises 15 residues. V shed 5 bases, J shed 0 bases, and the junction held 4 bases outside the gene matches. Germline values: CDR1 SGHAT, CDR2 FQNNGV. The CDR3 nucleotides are TGTGCCAGCAGCACTCGGGACAGCTCCTACAATGAGCAGTTCTTC. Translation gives CASSTRDSSYNEQFF.

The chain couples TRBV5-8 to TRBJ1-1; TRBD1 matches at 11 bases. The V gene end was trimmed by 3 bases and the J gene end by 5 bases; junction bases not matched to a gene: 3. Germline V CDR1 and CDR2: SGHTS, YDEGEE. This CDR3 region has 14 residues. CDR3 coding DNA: TGTGCCAGCAGCTGGGGACAGGGGGGAACTGAAGCTTTCTTT. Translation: CASSWGQGGTEAFF. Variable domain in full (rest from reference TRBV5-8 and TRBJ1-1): EAGVTQSPTHLIKTRGQQATLRCSPISGHTSVYWYQQALGLGLQFLLWYDEGEERNRGNFPPRFSGRQFPNYSSELNVNALELEDSALYLCASSWGQGGTEAFFGQGTRLTVV.

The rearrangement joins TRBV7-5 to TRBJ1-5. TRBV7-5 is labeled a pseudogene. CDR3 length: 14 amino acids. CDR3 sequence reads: CARSLGTGNQPQHF. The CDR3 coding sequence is TGTGCCAGAAGCTTAGGCACGGGCAATCAGCCCCAGCATTTT.

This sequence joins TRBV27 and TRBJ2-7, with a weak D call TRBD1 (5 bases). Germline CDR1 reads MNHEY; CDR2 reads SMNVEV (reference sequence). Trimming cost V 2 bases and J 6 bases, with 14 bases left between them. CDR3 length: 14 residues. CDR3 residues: CASSLIGQGLEQYF. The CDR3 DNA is TGTGCCAGCAGTTTAATCGGCCAGGGTCTCGAGCAGTACTTC.

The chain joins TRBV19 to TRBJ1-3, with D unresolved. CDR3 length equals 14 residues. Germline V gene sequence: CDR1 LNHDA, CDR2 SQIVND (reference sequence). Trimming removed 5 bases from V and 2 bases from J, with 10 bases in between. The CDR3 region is CASSGPSPGNTIYF. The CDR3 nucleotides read TGTGCCAGTAGTGGCCCCTCCCCTGGAAACACCATATATTTT. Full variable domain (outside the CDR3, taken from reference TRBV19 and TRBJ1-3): DGGITQSPKYLFRKEGQNVTLSCEQNLNHDAMYWYRQDPGQGLRLIYYSQIVNDFQKGDIAEGYSVSREKKESFPLTVTSAQKNPTAFYLCASSGPSPGNTIYFGEGSWLTVV.

The CDR3 DNA reads as TGCGCCAGCAGCCACGGGACAGGGAACACTGAAGCTTTCTTT. It specifies CASSHGTGNTEAFF. This chain uses TRBV5-1 with TRBJ1-1; the match to TRBD1 covers 8 bases. The CDR3 is 14 residues long. The V segment lost 4 bases and the J segment 1 base; nucleotides outside the gene matches: 3. From germline, CDR1 is SGHRS and CDR2 YFSETQ.

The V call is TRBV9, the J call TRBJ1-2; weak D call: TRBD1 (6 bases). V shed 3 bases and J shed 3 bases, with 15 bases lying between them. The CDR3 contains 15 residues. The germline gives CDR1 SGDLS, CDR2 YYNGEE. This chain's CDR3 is CASSGKGPGDYGYTF. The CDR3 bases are TGTGCCAGCAGCGGCAAAGGTCCAGGGGACTATGGCTACACCTTC. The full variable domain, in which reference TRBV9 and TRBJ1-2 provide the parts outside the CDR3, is DSGVTQTPKHLITATGQRVTLRCSPRSGDLSVYWYQQSLDQGLQFLIQYYNGEERAKGNILERFSAQQFPDLHSELNLSSLELGDSALYFCASSGKGPGDYGYTFGSGTRLTVV.

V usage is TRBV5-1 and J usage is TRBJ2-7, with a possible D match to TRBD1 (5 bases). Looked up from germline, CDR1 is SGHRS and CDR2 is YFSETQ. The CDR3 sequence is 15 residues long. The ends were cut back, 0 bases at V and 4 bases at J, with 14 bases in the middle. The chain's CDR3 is CASSLASRVEYEQYF. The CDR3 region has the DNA TGCGCCAGCAGCTTGGCCTCCAGGGTTGAGTACGAGCAGTACTTC.

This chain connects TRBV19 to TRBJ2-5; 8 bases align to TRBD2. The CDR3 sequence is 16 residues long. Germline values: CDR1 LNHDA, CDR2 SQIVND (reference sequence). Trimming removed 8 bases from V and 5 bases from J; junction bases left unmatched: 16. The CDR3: CASRPGGALRGETQYF. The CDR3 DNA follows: TGTGCCAGTCGCCCCGGGGGGGCACTCCGCGGGGAGACCCAGTACTTC.

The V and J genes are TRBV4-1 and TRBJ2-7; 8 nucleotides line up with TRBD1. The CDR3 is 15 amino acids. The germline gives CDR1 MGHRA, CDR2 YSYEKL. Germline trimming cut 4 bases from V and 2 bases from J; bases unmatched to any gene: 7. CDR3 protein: CASSPGQGGPYEQYF. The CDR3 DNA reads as TGCGCCAGCAGCCCCGGACAGGGCGGGCCCTACGAGCAGTACTTC.

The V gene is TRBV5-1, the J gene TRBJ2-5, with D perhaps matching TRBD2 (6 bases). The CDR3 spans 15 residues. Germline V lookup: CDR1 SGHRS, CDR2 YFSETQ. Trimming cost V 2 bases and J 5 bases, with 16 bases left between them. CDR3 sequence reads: CASSLIELGRETQYF. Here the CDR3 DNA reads TGCGCCAGCAGCTTAATAGAGCTAGGGAGGGAGACCCAGTACTTC.

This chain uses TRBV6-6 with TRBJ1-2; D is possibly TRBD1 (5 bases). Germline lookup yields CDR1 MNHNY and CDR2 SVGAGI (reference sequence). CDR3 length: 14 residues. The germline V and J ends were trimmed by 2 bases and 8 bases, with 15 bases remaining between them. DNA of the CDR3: TGTGCCAGCAGTTACGTCCGGGGGGTAGAGGGCTACACCTTC. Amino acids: CASSYVRGVEGYTF.

CDR3 sequence: CASSRDRVGNEQFF. CDR3 nucleotide sequence: TGTGCCAGCAGTCGGGACAGGGTAGGAAATGAGCAGTTCTTC. The chain has TRBV6-4 and TRBJ2-1; 9 bases are shared with TRBD1. V trimming: 5 bases; J trimming: 7 bases; junction bases outside the gene matches: 6. The CDR3 runs 14 residues. The germline gives CDR1 MRHNA, CDR2 SNTAGT.

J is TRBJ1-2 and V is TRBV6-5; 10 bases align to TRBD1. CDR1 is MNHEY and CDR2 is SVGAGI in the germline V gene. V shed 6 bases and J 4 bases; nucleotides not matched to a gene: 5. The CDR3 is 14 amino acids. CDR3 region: CASSPRDRGYGYTF. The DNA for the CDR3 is TGTGCCAGCAGCCCAAGGGACAGGGGCTATGGCTACACCTTC.

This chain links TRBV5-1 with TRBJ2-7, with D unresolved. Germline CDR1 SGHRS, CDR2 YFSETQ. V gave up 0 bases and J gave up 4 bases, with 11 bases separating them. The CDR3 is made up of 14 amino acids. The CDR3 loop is CASSLAGHPYEQYF. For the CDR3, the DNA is TGCGCCAGCAGCTTGGCCGGTCACCCTTACGAGCAGTACTTC.

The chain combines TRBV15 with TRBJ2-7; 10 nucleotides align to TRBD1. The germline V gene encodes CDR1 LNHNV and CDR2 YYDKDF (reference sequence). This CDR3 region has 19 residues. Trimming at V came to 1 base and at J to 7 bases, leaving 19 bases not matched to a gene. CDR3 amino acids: CATSRVTGQGLGLPGEQYF. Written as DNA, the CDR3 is TGTGCCACCAGCAGAGTCACGGGACAGGGGTTGGGACTTCCAGGAGAGCAGTACTTC.

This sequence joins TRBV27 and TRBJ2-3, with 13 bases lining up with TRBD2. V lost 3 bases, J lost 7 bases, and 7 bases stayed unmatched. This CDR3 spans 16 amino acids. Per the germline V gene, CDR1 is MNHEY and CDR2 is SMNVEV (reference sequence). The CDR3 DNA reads TGTGCCAGCAGTTTCGGACTAGCGGGGGAGAGAAATACGCAGTATTTT. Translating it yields CASSFGLAGERNTQYF.

The CDR3 DNA sequence: TGTGCCAGTAGTAGGACAGGGTCCAACACTGAAGCTTTCTTT. This codes for CASSRTGSNTEAFF. The gene calls are TRBV19 and TRBJ1-1, with TRBD1 identical over 8 bases. Germline V gene lookup returns CDR1 LNHDA and CDR2 SQIVND (reference sequence). The CDR3 spans 14 residues. Trimming removed 4 bases from V and 2 bases from J; junction bases left unmatched: 3.

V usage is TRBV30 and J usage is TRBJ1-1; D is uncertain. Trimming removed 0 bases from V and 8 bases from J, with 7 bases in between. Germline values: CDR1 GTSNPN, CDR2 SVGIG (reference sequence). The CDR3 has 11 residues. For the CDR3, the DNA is TGTGCCTGGAGTGTGGCCGTAGAAGCTTTCTTT. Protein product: CAWSVAVEAFF.

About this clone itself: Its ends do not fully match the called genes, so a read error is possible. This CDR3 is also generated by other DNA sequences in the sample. Here the CDR3 DNA reads TGTGCCAGCAGTTTCGAAGGACAGTGGAATTCCCCCCTCCACTTT. Its translation is CASSFEGQWNSPLHF. The V call is TRBV27, the J call TRBJ1-6; TRBD1 might be the D (6 bases). CDR3 length: 15 residues. Germline V gene data show CDR1 as MNHEY and CDR2 as SMNVEV (reference sequence).

The CDR3 loop is CATRDRGGNYGYTF. Here the CDR3 DNA reads TGTGCCACACGGGACAGGGGCGGGAACTATGGCTACACCTTC. The chain is built from TRBV2 and TRBJ1-2, with 10 bases fitting TRBD1. V trimming: 10 bases; J trimming: 2 bases; junction bases outside the gene matches: 7. Germline CDR1 reads SNHLY; CDR2 reads FYNNEI. This CDR3 contains 14 residues.

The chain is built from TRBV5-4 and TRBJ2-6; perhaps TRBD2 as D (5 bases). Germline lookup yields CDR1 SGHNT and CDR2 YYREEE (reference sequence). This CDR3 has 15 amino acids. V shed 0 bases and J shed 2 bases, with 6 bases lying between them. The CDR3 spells CASSLGGTGANVLTF. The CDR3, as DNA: TGTGCCAGCAGCTTGGGAGGGACTGGGGCCAACGTCCTGACTTTC.

The CDR3 sequence: CASSVGGEGRGVSGNTIYF. CDR3 DNA: TGTGCCAGCAGCGTAGGAGGAGAGGGCAGGGGGGTCTCTGGAAACACCATATATTTT. This sequence joins TRBV9 and TRBJ1-3; TRBD1 matches 7 bases. CDR1 is SGDLS, CDR2 YYNGEE, per germline. After removal of 0 bases from V and 0 bases from J, the junction contained 12 bases not matched to a gene. The length of the CDR3 is 19 residues.

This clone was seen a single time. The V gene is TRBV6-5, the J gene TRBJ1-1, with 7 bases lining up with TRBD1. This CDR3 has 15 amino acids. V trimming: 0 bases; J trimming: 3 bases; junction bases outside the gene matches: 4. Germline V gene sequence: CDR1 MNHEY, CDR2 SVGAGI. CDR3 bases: TGTGCCAGCAGTTACTCGGGACAGCTCTACACTGAAGCTTTCTTT. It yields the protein CASSYSGQLYTEAFF.

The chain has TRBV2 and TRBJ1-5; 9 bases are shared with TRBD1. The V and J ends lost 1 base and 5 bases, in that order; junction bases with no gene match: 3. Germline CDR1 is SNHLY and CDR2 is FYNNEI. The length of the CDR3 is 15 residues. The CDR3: CASSEGGTGYQPQHF. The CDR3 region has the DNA TGTGCCAGCAGTGAAGGGGGGACAGGGTATCAGCCCCAGCATTTT.

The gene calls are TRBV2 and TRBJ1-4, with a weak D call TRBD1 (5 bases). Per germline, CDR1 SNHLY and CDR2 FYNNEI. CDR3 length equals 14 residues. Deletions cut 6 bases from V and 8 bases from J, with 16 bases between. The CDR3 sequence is CASRVQGEDEKLFF. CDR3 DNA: TGTGCCAGCAGAGTTCAGGGCGAGGACGAAAAACTGTTTTTT.

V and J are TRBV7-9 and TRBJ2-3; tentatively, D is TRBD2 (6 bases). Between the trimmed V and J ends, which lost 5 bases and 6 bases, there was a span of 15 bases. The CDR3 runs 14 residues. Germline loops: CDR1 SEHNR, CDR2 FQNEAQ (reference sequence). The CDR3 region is CASSPGLSGDTQYF. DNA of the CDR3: TGTGCCAGCAGCCCCGGACTAAGCGGGGATACGCAGTATTTT.